The present entry profiles one TCR beta chain with its context. Authors' analysis steps: Quantification of nucleated cells was approximated via reference gene primer amplification. TCRdb's table, derived via immunoSEQ multiplex PCR, lists solely in-frame clones and lacks some. From that table come the V and J calls and clone size; the DNA was used to work out D and trimming. The data contain about 68,000 clones, 80% to 90% of them singletons. This specimen belongs to a study of blood T cell repertoires in COVID-19. Overall study: From the United States, Italy and Spain came samples of acute and convalescent COVID-19. T cells, B-cell-depleted T cells, or PBMCs supplied cDNA or gDNA.

The trim removed 5 bases at V and 7 bases at J, leaving 4 bases unmatched. CDR3 length equals 13 residues. The sample consisted of peripheral blood. The rearrangement uses TRBV12-3 or TRBV12-4 and TRBJ2-2; TRBD1 agrees at 7 bases. The receptor comes from a man between 45 and 60 years old with acute or convalescent COVID-19. The CDR3 loop is CASSVRGIGELFF. For the CDR3, the DNA is TGTGCCAGCAGTGTCAGGGGGATCGGGGAGCTGTTTTTT.